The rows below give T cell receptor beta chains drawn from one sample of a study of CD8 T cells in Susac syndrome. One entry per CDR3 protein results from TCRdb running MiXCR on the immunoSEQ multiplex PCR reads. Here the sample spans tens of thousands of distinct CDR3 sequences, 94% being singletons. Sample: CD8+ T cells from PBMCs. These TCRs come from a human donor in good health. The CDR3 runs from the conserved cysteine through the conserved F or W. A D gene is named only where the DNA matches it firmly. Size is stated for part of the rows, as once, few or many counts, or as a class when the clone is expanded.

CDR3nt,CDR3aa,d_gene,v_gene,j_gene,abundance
TGCGCCAGCAGCCTCTACAGGGCTAATGAGCAGTTCTTC,CASSLYRANEQFF,-,TRBV4-3,TRBJ2-1,-
TGTGCCAGCAGTTTAGCGACGGCCGTTTATGGCTACACCTTC,CASSLATAVYGYTF,-,TRBV27,TRBJ1-2,once
TGTGCCAGCAGCTTAGACGGGAGCCTCTATGGCTACACCTTC,CASSLDGSLYGYTF,-,TRBV7-2,TRBJ1-2,-
TGTGCCAGCAAATCCGGGACGAGAGAGACCCAGTACTTC,CASKSGTRETQYF,-,TRBV7-9,TRBJ2-5,-
TGCGCCAGCAGCTTGTATCCAGCCGCGGGGCCCCAGCATTTT,CASSLYPAAGPQHF,-,TRBV5-1,TRBJ1-5,-
TGTGCCAGCAGCCCAACCGGGACAGGGTACACCGGGGAGCTGTTTTTT,CASSPTGTGYTGELFF,TRBD1,TRBV9,TRBJ2-2,-
TGTGCCAGCAGCTTGGCCGGCCAGGGTCGACCCTACGAGCAGTACTTC,CASSLAGQGRPYEQYF,-,TRBV5-6,TRBJ2-7,once
TGTGCCAGCAGTGCCCGGGGGGGCAATCAGCCCCAGCATTTT,CASSARGGNQPQHF,-,TRBV6-4,TRBJ1-5,-
TGTGCCAGCAGAACAGGGTCCGAGCAGTACTTC,CASRTGSEQYF,-,TRBV3-1,TRBJ2-7,-
TGTGCCAGCAGCGTAGAAGTCGGTGTAGCGACAGGACCCTTTGGCTACACCTTC,CASSVEVGVATGPFGYTF,-,TRBV9,TRBJ1-2,-
TGCGCCAGCAGCCTAGGCGGGGCGGGAGAAGCTTTCTTT,CASSLGGAGEAFF,-,TRBV5-1,TRBJ1-1,-
TGTGCCAGCAGCTCTCCCGGGAGCCTCACAGATACGCAGTATTTT,CASSSPGSLTDTQYF,-,TRBV9,TRBJ2-3,few
TGTGCCAGCAGTCCTTGGACAGGGATAAGTGATGGCTACACCTTC,CASSPWTGISDGYTF,TRBD1,TRBV6-5,TRBJ1-2,-
TGTGCCACCTTAGCTACTGAAGCTTTCTTT,CATLATEAFF,-,TRBV6-6,TRBJ1-1,-
TGTGCCAGCAGTGAATACGGGGCGTACGGGGCAGAGACCCAGTACTTC,CASSEYGAYGAETQYF,-,TRBV25-1,TRBJ2-5,-
TGTGCCAGCAGCCAATTGACTGGTGTGAACACTGAAGCTTTCTTT,CASSQLTGVNTEAFF,-,TRBV16,TRBJ1-1,-
TGTGCCAGCAGCTTAGTAGGGGGTGATGAGCAGTACTTC,CASSLVGGDEQYF,-,TRBV7-9,TRBJ2-7,-
TGTGCCAGCAGCTTAGCCCCGGGGAGAACGGGAGGCGAGCAGTACTTC,CASSLAPGRTGGEQYF,TRBD2,TRBV7-9,TRBJ2-7,once
TGTGCCAGCAGCCCCCGACAGGAGAACACTGAAGCTTTCTTT,CASSPRQENTEAFF,-,TRBV9,TRBJ1-1,-
TGTGCCAGCAGCCAAGGGGGGTGGGAAGCTTTCTTT,CASSQGGWEAFF,-,TRBV14,TRBJ1-1,-
TGTGCCAGCAGCGTAGACAGGGCGGAGGAGCAGTTCTTC,CASSVDRAEEQFF,-,TRBV9,TRBJ2-1,-
TGTGCCAGCAGTGAGGTGCGGAAGGGGGACGAGCAGTACTTC,CASSEVRKGDEQYF,-,TRBV2,TRBJ2-7,once
TGTGCCAGCACCGGGGCGAGCTACTTAGTCTACGAGCAGTACTTC,CASTGASYLVYEQYF,-,TRBV6-1,TRBJ2-7,-
TGTGCCACCAGCCAAGGGGGCACGACTTTGTATGGCTACACCTTC,CATSQGGTTLYGYTF,TRBD1,TRBV15,TRBJ1-2,-
TGTGCCAGCAGTTACCCACAGGTTAGCAATCAGCCCCAGCATTTT,CASSYPQVSNQPQHF,-,TRBV6-2/TRBV6-3,TRBJ1-5,-
TGTGCCAGCAGAACCGGGGCCCACACAGATACGCAGTATTTT,CASRTGAHTDTQYF,-,TRBV12-3/TRBV12-4,TRBJ2-3,once
TGTGCCAGCAGTGCATGGCCGAACGGGAACACTGAAGCTTTCTTT,CASSAWPNGNTEAFF,-,TRBV9,TRBJ1-1,-
TGTGCCAGCAGCTACGGGACAGCTTATCAGCCCCAGCATTTT,CASSYGTAYQPQHF,TRBD1,TRBV6-2/TRBV6-3,TRBJ1-5,once
TGTGCCAGCACCCAAAGGGACAGGGGTGTCACTGAAGCTTTCTTT,CASTQRDRGVTEAFF,TRBD1,TRBV12-3/TRBV12-4,TRBJ1-1,-
TGTGCCAGTACCCCTGAAGCGGAGGGAAACATTCAGTACTTC,CASTPEAEGNIQYF,-,TRBV19,TRBJ2-4,-
TGTGCCAGCAGCCCCGAGACGAGCTCCTACAATGAGCAGTTCTTC,CASSPETSSYNEQFF,-,TRBV3-1,TRBJ2-1,-
TGTGCCAGCACGGAGAGAGGGGGCTCCTACGAGCAGTACTTC,CASTERGGSYEQYF,-,TRBV2,TRBJ2-7,-
TGTGCCACCAGCCGGGACAGTAATTATCAGCCCCAGCATTTT,CATSRDSNYQPQHF,TRBD1,TRBV15,TRBJ1-5,-
TGTGCCAGTATTCGGCACACTGAAGCTTTCTTT,CASIRHTEAFF,-,TRBV19,TRBJ1-1,once
TGCGCCAGCAGCCAAGATGGGGGACCAGCATACAATGAGCAGTTCTTC,CASSQDGGPAYNEQFF,-,TRBV4-1,TRBJ2-1,-
TGTGCCAGCAGGACAGGGGTCTCCGAGCAGTTCTTC,CASRTGVSEQFF,TRBD1,TRBV12-3/TRBV12-4,TRBJ2-1,-
TGTGCCAGCAGACCTGAGGCTGGGTACGAGACCCAGTACTTC,CASRPEAGYETQYF,-,TRBV7-6,TRBJ2-5,-
TGTGCCAGCAGCTCGGGGGGATCACCCCTCCACTTT,CASSSGGSPLHF,-,TRBV6-6,TRBJ1-6,-
TGTGCCAGCAGCCTCCGAGAGTACAATGAGCAGTTCTTC,CASSLREYNEQFF,-,TRBV7-2,TRBJ2-1,-
TGTGCCAGCAGTCGACGGGGCAGGGGCACCGGGGAGCTGTTTTTT,CASSRRGRGTGELFF,-,TRBV27,TRBJ2-2,-
TGTGCCAGCAGCTTCGAGGGGGTTGGACGGGATCAGCCCCAGCATTTT,CASSFEGVGRDQPQHF,-,TRBV7-2,TRBJ1-5,-
TGTGCCAGCAGTTCCCTTGGACTAGCGGGGGGACCTTCCCAGTTCTTC,CASSSLGLAGGPSQFF,TRBD2,TRBV6-2/TRBV6-3,TRBJ2-1,-
TGTGCCAGCAGTTTCTCTCAATGGGGCTACGAGCAGTACTTC,CASSFSQWGYEQYF,-,TRBV6-2/TRBV6-3,TRBJ2-7,-
TGTGCCAGCAGTTCTGGGGACTCGCGCTACACCTTC,CASSSGDSRYTF,-,TRBV28,TRBJ1-2,-
TGCAGCGCGATGGGACTAGCGGGGACCTACAATGAGCAGTTCTTC,CSAMGLAGTYNEQFF,TRBD2,TRBV29-1,TRBJ2-1,-
TGCGCCAGCAGCCGCGGACTAACGGGGCTGCGGGCCTACACCTTC,CASSRGLTGLRAYTF,-,TRBV4-1,TRBJ1-2,-
TGTGCCAGCAGCCAAGATCCCTACGAGCAGTACTTC,CASSQDPYEQYF,-,TRBV3-1,TRBJ2-7,-
TGCAGCGTAAGCGTAGTTACGACAACCACTGAAGCTTTCTTT,CSVSVVTTTTEAFF,-,TRBV29-1,TRBJ1-1,-